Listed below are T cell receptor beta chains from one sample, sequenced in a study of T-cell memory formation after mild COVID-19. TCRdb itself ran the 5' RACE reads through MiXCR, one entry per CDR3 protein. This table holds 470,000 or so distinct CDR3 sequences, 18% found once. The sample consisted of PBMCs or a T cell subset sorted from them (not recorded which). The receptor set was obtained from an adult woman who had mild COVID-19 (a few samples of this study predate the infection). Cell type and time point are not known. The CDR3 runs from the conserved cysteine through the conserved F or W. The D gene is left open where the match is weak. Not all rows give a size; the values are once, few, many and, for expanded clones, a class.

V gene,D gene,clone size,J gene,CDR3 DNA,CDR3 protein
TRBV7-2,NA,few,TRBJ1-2,TGTGCCAGCAGTCTTATGGGAGACCCCTACACCTTC,CASSLMGDPYTF
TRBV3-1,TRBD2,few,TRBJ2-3,TGTGCCAGCAGAACATTAGCGGGGGCGGATGCAGATACGCAGTATTTT,CASRTLAGADADTQYF
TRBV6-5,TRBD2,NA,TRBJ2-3,TGTGCCAGCGGGATCTCTCAGGAGCGGGAGCCAGCAGATACGCAGTATTTT,CASGISQEREPADTQYF
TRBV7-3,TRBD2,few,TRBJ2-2,TGTGCCAGCAGCCGGGGTAGCGGGGGGATTAACACCGGGGAGCTGTTTTTT,CASSRGSGGINTGELFF
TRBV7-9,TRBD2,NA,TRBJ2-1,TGTGCCAGCAGCTTAGCGGCGGGGGGGCCCTATGAGCAGTTCTTC,CASSLAAGGPYEQFF
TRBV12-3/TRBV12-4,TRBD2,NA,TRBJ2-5,TGTGCCAGCAGACCCATAGCGGGGGGGGAGACCCAGTACTTC,CASRPIAGGETQYF
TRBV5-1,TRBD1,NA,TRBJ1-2,TGCGCCAGTCGACAGGGCCCAAGCTCCTATGGCTACACCTTC,CASRQGPSSYGYTF
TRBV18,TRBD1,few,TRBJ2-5,TGTGCCAGCTCACCCCGAGGACAGGTCGGAGGAGAGACCCAGTACTTC,CASSPRGQVGGETQYF
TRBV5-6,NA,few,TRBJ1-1,TGTGCCAGCAGCTTCCCACAGGGATGGGACACTGAAGCTTTCTTT,CASSFPQGWDTEAFF
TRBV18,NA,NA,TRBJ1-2,TGTGCCAGCTCGCCTGGGACCCGTGCTAATGGCTACACCTTC,CASSPGTRANGYTF
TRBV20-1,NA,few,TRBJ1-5,TGCAGTGCTAGAGAATACCTGACTGGTGGCTACGGCAATCAGCCCCAGCATTTT,CSAREYLTGGYGNQPQHF
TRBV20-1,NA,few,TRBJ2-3,TGCAGTGCTAGAGCCTATGACTCGCCCCGCACAGATACGCAGTATTTT,CSARAYDSPRTDTQYF
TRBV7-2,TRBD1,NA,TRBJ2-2,TGTGCCAGCAGCCCGCACGGGACAGGGTCCGGGGAGCTGTTTTTT,CASSPHGTGSGELFF
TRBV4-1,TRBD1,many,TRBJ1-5,TGCGCCAGCAGCCACCAAGGACAGGGAAGTAATCAGCCCCAGCATTTT,CASSHQGQGSNQPQHF
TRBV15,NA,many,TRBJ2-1,TGTGCCACCAGCAGAGCTGTCGGCTTCCCGGGCTCCTACAATGAGCAGTTCTTC,CATSRAVGFPGSYNEQFF
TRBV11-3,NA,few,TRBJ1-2,TGTGCCAGCAGCGGTAACCAGGGAGCTGGCTACACCTTC,CASSGNQGAGYTF
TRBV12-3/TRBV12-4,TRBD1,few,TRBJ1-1,TGTGCCAGCAGGGAAGGGACAGGGAGGGACACTGAAGCTTTCTTT,CASREGTGRDTEAFF
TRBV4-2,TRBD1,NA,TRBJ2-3,TGTGCCAGCAGCCAAGGGGCATTGACAGGGGGCACAGATACGCAGTATTTT,CASSQGALTGGTDTQYF
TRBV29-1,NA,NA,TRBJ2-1,TGCAGCGCCGCCCTGGATGAGCAGTTCTTC,CSAALDEQFF
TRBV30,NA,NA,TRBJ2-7,TGTGCCTGGAGCCGTACAGGATACTACGAGCAGTACTTC,CAWSRTGYYEQYF
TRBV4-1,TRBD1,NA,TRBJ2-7,TGCGCCAGCAGCCAAGCCCCGGGACAGACCTTATACGAGCAGTACTTC,CASSQAPGQTLYEQYF
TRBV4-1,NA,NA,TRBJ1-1,TGCGCCAGCAGCCAAGAATCAGGGTTTGGGTCTGAAGCTTTCTTT,CASSQESGFGSEAFF
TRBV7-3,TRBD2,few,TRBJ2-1,TGTGCCAGCAGCTTGGGGGAGACTAGCGCCGATGAGCAGTTCTTC,CASSLGETSADEQFF
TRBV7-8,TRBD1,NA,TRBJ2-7,TGTGCCAGCAGCCTAAACCCGACAGGGCTCCCCGAGCAGTACTTC,CASSLNPTGLPEQYF
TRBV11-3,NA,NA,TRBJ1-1,TGTGCCAGCAGCCCAGGGGCGGGCCCTGAAGCTTTCTTT,CASSPGAGPEAFF
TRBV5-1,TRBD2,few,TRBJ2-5,TGCGCCAGCAGCTTGGGGACTAGCGGTCCACCCTGGGAGACCCAGTACTTC,CASSLGTSGPPWETQYF
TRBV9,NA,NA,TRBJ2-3,TGTGCCAGCAGCGTAGTTCTCGCGGATACGCAGTATTTT,CASSVVLADTQYF
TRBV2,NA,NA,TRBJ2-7,TGTGCCAGCAGTGAAGCGGCCGCTCTCGAGCAGTACTTC,CASSEAAALEQYF
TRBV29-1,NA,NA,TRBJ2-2,TGCAGCGTCCAGGGAGTCACCGGGGAGCTGTTTTTT,CSVQGVTGELFF
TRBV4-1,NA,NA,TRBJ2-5,TGCGCCAGCAGCCAAGATAGAGGACGGAGCATTCAAGAGACCCAGTACTTC,CASSQDRGRSIQETQYF
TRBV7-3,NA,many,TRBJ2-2,TGTGCCAGCGGTCGGGCCGGGGAGCTGTTTTTT,CASGRAGELFF
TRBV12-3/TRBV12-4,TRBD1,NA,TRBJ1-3,TGTGCCAGCAGCTGGCAGCCGGGGACAGCAGGAAACACCATATATTTT,CASSWQPGTAGNTIYF
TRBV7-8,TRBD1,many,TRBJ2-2,TGTGCCAGCAGCCCACGGGACAGGGGGCGGACCGGGGAGCTGTTTTTT,CASSPRDRGRTGELFF
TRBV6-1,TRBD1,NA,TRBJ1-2,TGTGCCAGCAGTGAAGGTCCCGGGACAGCGTATGGCTACACCTTC,CASSEGPGTAYGYTF
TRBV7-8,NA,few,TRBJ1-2,TGTGCCAGCAGCGGCGGGCAGGGCAGCTATGGCTACACCTTC,CASSGGQGSYGYTF
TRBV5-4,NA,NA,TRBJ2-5,TGTGCCAGCAGCTTGGCGGGGGCCAGGGGCCAAGAGACCCAGTACTTC,CASSLAGARGQETQYF
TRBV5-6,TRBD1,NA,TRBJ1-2,TGTGCCAGCAGCTGGTGGGGACAGAGTAACTATGGCTACACCTTC,CASSWWGQSNYGYTF
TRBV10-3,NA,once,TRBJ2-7,TGTGCCATCAGTGAAGGCGTGAAAGCCTACGAGCAGTACTTC,CAISEGVKAYEQYF
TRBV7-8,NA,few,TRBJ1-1,TGTGCCAGCAGTTGGACGTTCAGCGGTGAAGCTTTCTTT,CASSWTFSGEAFF